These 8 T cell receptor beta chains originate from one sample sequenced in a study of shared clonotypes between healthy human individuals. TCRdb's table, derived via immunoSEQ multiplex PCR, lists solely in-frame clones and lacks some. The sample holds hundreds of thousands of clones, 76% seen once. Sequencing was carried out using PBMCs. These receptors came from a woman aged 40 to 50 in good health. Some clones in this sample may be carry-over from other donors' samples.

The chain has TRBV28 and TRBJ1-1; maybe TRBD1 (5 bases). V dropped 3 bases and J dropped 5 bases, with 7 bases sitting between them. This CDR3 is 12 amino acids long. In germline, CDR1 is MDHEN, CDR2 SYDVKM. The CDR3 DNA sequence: TGTGCCAGCAGTTTCTGGGGGACTGAAGCTTTCTTT. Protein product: CASSFWGTEAFF.

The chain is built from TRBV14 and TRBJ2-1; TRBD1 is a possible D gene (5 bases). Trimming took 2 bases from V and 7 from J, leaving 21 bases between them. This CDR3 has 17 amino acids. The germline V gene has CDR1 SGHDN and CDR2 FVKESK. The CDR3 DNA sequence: TGTGCCAGCAGCCAAAGACTTGGTGGGGCCGGAGATAATGAGCAGTTCTTC. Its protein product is CASSQRLGGAGDNEQFF.

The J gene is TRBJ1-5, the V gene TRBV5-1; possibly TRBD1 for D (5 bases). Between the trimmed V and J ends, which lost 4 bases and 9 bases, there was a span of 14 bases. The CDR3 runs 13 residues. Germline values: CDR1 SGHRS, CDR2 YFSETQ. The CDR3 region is CASSRTPGGPQHF. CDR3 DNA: TGCGCCAGCAGCCGAACCCCGGGGGGGCCCCAGCATTTT.

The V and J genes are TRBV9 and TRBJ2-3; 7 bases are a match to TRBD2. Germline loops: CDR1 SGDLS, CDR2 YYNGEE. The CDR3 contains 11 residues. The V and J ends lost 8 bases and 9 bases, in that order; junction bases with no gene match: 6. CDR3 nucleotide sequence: TGTGCCAGTGGGGACGGGGGGACGCAGTATTTT. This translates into CASGDGGTQYF. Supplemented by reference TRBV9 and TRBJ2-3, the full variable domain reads DSGVTQTPKHLITATGQRVTLRCSPRSGDLSVYWYQQSLDQGLQFLIQYYNGEERAKGNILERFSAQQFPDLHSELNLSSLELGDSALYFCASGDGGTQYFGPGTRLTVL.

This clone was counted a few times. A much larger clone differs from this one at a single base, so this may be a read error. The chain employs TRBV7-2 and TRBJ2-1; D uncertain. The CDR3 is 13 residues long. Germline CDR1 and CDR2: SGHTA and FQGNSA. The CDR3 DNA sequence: TGTGCCGGCAGCCCTGAGGAACTCAATGAGCAGTTCTTC. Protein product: CAGSPEELNEQFF. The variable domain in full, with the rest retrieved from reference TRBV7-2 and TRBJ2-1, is GAGVSQSPSNKVTEKGKDVELRCDPISGHTALYWYRQSLGQGLEFLIYFQGNSAPDKSGLPSDRFSAERTGGSVSTLTIQRTQQEDSAVYLCAGSPEELNEQFFGPGTRLTVL.

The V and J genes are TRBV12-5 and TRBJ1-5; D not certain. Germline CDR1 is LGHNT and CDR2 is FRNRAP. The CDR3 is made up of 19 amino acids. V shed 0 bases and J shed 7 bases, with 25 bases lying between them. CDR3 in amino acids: CASGLVPVPTHPKVQPQHF. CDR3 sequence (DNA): TGTGCTAGTGGTTTGGTACCCGTACCGACACACCCGAAGGTGCAGCCCCAGCATTTT.

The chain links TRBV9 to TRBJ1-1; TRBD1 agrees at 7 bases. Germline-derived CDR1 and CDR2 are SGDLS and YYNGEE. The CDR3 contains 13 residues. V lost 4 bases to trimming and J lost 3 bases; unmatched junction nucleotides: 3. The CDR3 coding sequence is TGTGCCAGCAGCCAAGGGACAGACACTGAAGCTTTCTTT. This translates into CASSQGTDTEAFF.

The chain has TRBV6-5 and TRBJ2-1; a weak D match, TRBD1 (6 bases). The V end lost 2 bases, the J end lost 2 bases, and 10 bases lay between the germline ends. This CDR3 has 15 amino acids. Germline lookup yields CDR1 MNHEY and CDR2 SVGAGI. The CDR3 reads CASSYTGQTYNEQFF. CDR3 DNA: TGTGCCAGCAGTTACACCGGACAGACCTACAATGAGCAGTTCTTC.